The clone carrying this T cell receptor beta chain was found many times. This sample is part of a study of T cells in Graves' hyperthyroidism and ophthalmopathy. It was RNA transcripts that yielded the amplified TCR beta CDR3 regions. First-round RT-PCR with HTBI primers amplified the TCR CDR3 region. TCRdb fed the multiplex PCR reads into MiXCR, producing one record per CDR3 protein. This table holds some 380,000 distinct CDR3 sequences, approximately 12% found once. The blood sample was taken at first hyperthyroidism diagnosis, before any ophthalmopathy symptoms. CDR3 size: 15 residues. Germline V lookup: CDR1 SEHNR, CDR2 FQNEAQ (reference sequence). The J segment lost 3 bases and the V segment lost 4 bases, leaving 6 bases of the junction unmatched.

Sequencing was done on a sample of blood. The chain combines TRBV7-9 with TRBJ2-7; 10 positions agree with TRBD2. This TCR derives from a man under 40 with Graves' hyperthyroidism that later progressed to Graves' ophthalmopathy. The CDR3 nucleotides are TGTGCCAGCAGCTCTCCCCGGACTAGCGGCTACGAGCAGTACTTC. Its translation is CASSSPRTSGYEQYF.